This T cell receptor beta chain was sequenced for a study of T-cell reconstitution after alpha-beta-depleted transplantation in children. The CDR3 loop spans 15 amino acids. Germline values: CDR1 LNHNV, CDR2 YYDKDF (reference sequence). The trim removed 0 bases at V and 3 bases at J, leaving 4 bases unmatched. A TCRbeta library incorporating unique molecular identifiers was prepared. TCRdb passed the PCR reads through MiXCR, listing each CDR3 protein once. The table shows 210,000 or so distinct CDR3 sequences, with roughly 10% occurring only once. Sequencing used PBMCs from the stem cell graft donor, obtained from the stem cell graft. V usage is TRBV15 and J usage is TRBJ2-7; 8 bases line up with TRBD1. This sequence originates from a human donor who donated a stem cell graft to a child with acute lymphoblastic leukemia. CDR3 sequence reads: CATSRDRGLGYEQYF. CDR3 nucleotide sequence: TGTGCCACCAGCAGAGACAGGGGGCTGGGCTACGAGCAGTACTTC.